This entry is about one TCR beta chain. This specimen belongs to a study of blood T cell repertoires in COVID-19. Here immunoSEQ multiplex PCR was the method, and the copy in TCRdb shows in-frame clones only, minus some. This sample yields about 88,000 clones, of which over 65% are seen a single time; over 10% belongs to the top ten. V gave up 4 bases and J gave up 0 bases; unmatched junction bases: 8. The CDR3 has 16 amino acids. Germline-derived CDR1 and CDR2 are SNHLY and FYNNEI. The sample was peripheral blood. The receptor comes from a human donor in a cohort sampled during active COVID-19. V is TRBV2 and J is TRBJ1-2; 7 positions match TRBD1. Here the CDR3 DNA reads TGTGCCAGCAGTGTATTTGGGACAGCCGCTAACTATGGCTACACCTTC. Translation gives CASSVFGTAANYGYTF.